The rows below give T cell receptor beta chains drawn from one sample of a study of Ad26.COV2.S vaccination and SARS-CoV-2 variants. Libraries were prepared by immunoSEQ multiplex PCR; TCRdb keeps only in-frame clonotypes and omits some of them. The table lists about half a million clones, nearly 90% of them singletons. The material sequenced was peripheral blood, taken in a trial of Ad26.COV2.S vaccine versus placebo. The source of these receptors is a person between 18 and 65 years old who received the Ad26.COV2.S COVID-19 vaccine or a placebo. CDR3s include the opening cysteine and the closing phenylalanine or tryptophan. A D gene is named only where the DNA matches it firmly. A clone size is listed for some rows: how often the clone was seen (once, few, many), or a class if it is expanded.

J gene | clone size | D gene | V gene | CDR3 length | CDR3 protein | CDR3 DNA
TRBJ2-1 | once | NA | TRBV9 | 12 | CASSVGDRKQFF | TGTGCCAGCAGCGTAGGTGATCGCAAGCAGTTCTTC
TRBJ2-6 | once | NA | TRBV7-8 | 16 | CASSLDGAPGANVLTF | TGTGCCAGCAGCTTAGATGGGGCTCCTGGGGCCAACGTCCTGACTTTC
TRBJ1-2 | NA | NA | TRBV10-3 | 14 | CAISGRQGNYGYTF | TGTGCCATCAGTGGAAGGCAGGGGAACTATGGCTACACCTTC
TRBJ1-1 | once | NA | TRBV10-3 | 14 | CAISVQNSNTEAFF | TGTGCCATCAGTGTGCAAAACTCGAACACTGAAGCTTTCTTT
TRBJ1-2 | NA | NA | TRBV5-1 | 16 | CASSLASRNVLPGYTF | TGCGCCAGCAGCTTGGCCTCGAGGAATGTTCTTCCTGGCTACACCTTC
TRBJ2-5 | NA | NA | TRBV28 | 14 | CASSLLGGPETQYF | TGTGCCAGCAGTTTATTGGGCGGACCAGAGACCCAGTACTTC
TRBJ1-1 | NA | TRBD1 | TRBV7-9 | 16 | CASSLRNRGTDTEAFF | TGTGCCAGCAGCTTACGGAACAGGGGGACCGACACTGAAGCTTTCTTT
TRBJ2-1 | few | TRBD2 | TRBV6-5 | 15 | CASSLSGSYGNEQFF | TGTGCCAGCAGCCTCAGCGGGAGCTATGGCAATGAGCAGTTCTTC
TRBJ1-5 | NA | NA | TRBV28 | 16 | CASSLASQVSNQPQHF | TGTGCCAGCAGTTTAGCTTCCCAGGTCAGCAATCAGCCCCAGCATTTT
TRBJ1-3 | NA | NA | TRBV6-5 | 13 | CASVIDSGNTIYF | TGTGCCAGCGTGATCGACTCTGGAAACACCATATATTTT
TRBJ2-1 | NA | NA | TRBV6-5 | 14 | CASSYAGSYNEQFF | TGTGCCAGCAGTTACGCGGGCTCCTACAATGAGCAGTTCTTC
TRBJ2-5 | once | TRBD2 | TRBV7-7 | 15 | CASSLTSGSQETQYF | TGTGCTAGCAGCTTGACTAGCGGGAGCCAAGAGACCCAGTACTTC
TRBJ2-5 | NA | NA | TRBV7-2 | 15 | CASSFSWSPWETQYF | TGTGCCAGCAGCTTCTCTTGGTCTCCGTGGGAGACCCAGTACTTC
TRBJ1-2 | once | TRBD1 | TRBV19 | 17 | CASQIRTGARTNYGYTF | TGTGCCAGCCAGATACGGACAGGGGCTCGAACTAACTATGGCTACACCTTC
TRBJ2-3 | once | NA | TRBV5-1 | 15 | CASSLNPASRDTQYF | TGCGCCAGCAGCTTGAACCCGGCGTCGCGGGATACGCAGTATTTT
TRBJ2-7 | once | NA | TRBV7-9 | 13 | CASSGQGTYEQYF | TGTGCCAGCAGCGGGCAGGGGACTTACGAGCAGTACTTC
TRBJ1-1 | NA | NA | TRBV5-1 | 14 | CASSLRPANTEAFF | TGCGCCAGCAGCTTAAGGCCGGCGAACACTGAAGCTTTCTTT
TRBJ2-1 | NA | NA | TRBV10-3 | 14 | CAISRTSSYNEQFF | TGTGCCATCAGTAGGACTTCCTCCTACAATGAGCAGTTCTTC
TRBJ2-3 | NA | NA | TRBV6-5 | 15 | CASSLQVTSTDTQYF | TGTGCCAGCAGTTTACAGGTGACTAGCACAGATACGCAGTATTTT
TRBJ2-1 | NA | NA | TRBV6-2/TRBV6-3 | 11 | CASSLSTEQFF | TGTGCCAGCAGTTTATCAACTGAGCAGTTCTTC
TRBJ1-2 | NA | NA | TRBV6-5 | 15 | CASRDPGSGNYGYTF | TGTGCCAGCAGGGACCCCGGGAGCGGTAACTATGGCTACACCTTC
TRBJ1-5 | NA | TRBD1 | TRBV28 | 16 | CASSPPDRGLDQPQHF | TGTGCCAGCAGTCCGCCGGACAGGGGACTGGACCAGCCCCAGCATTTT
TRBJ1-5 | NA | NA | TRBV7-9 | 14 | CASSLGGRDQPQHF | TGTGCCAGCAGCTTAGGAGGCAGGGATCAGCCCCAGCATTTT
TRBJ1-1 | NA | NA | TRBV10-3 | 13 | CAIKGTLGTEAFF | TGTGCCATCAAGGGGACTTTGGGGACTGAAGCTTTCTTT
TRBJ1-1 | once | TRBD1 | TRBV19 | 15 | CASTPFRGRETEAFF | TGTGCCAGTACCCCCTTCAGGGGGCGAGAGACTGAAGCTTTCTTT
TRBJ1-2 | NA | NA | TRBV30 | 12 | CAWTPGAPGYTF | TGTGCCTGGACTCCCGGGGCTCCCGGCTACACCTTC
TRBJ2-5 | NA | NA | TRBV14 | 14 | CASSQYRGGETQYF | TGTGCCAGCAGCCAATACAGGGGAGGAGAGACCCAGTACTTC
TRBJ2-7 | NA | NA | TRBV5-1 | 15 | CASSLVEIGEYEQYF | TGCGCCAGCAGCTTGGTGGAGATAGGGGAGTACGAGCAGTACTTC
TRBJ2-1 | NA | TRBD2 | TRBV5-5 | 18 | CASSPKTRPSGSNNEQFF | TGTGCCAGCAGCCCCAAAACCCGGCCGAGCGGGAGTAACAATGAGCAGTTCTTC
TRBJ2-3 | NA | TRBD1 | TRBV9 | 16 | CASSVNRGPSTDTQYF | TGTGCCAGCAGCGTGAACAGGGGTCCCAGCACAGATACGCAGTATTTT
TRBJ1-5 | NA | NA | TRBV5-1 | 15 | CASSLGEDSNQPQHF | TGCGCCAGCAGCCTGGGGGAGGATAGCAATCAGCCCCAGCATTTT
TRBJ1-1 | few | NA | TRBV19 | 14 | CASSIRVLNTEAFF | TGTGCCAGTAGTATCCGTGTTTTGAACACTGAAGCTTTCTTT
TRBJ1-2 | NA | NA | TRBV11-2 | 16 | CASSLVSPGGVYGYTF | TGTGCCAGCAGCTTAGTCTCTCCTGGAGGGGTCTATGGCTACACCTTC
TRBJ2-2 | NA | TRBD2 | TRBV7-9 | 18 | CASSPGTSGGKYTGELFF | TGTGCCAGCAGCCCCGGGACTAGCGGGGGCAAATACACCGGGGAGCTGTTTTTT
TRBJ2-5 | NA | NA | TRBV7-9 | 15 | CASSPPGGVQETQYF | TGTGCCAGCAGCCCTCCGGGGGGCGTCCAAGAGACCCAGTACTTC
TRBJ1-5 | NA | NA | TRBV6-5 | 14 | CASSYSIWNQPQHF | TGTGCCAGCAGTTACTCGATCTGGAATCAGCCCCAGCATTTT
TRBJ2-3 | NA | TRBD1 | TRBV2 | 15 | CASKGQGVSTDTQYF | TGTGCCAGCAAGGGACAGGGGGTTTCCACAGATACGCAGTATTTT
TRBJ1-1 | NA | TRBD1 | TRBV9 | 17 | CASSAPSGGRQDTEAFF | TGTGCCAGCAGCGCTCCCTCAGGGGGGAGGCAGGACACTGAAGCTTTCTTT
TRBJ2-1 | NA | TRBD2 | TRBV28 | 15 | CASSPSSSGSYEQFF | TGTGCCAGCAGTCCCTCGTCTAGCGGGAGCTATGAGCAGTTCTTC
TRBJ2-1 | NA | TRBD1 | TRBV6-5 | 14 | CASSYGDRDGEQFF | TGTGCCAGCAGTTATGGGGACAGGGACGGTGAGCAGTTCTTC
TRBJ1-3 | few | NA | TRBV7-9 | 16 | CASSLGRPISGNTIYF | TGTGCCAGCAGCTTAGGTCGCCCGATCTCTGGAAACACCATATATTTT
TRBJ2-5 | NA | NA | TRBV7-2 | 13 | CASSFAKEETQYF | TGTGCCAGCAGCTTCGCCAAGGAAGAGACCCAGTACTTC
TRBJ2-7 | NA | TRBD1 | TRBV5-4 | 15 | CASSLPGTGAYEQYF | TGTGCCAGCAGCCTACCCGGGACAGGAGCCTACGAGCAGTACTTC
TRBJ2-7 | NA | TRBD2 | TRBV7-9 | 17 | CASRPWTSRTRRYEQYF | TGTGCCAGCAGACCTTGGACTAGCCGGACGAGGCGCTACGAGCAGTACTTC
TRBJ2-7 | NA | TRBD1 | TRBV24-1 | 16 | CATSDWKGQGIGEQYF | TGTGCCACCAGTGATTGGAAGGGACAGGGGATCGGCGAGCAGTACTTC
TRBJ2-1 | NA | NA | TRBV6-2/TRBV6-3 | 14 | CASSYQGRGDEQFF | TGTGCCAGCAGTTACCAGGGGCGCGGGGATGAGCAGTTCTTC
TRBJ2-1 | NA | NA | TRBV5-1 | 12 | CASSLEGSEQFF | TGCGCCAGCAGCTTGGAGGGTAGTGAGCAGTTCTTC
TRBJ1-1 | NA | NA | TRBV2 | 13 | CASLSQLNTEAFF | TGTGCCAGCCTGTCACAGTTGAACACTGAAGCTTTCTTT
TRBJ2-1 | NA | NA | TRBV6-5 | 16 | CASSYSSGDSYNEQFF | TGTGCCAGCAGTTACTCCTCCGGTGACTCCTACAATGAGCAGTTCTTC
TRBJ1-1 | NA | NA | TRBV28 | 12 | CASRAIDGEAFF | TGTGCCAGCAGGGCCATAGACGGGGAAGCTTTCTTT
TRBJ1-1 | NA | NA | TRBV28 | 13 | CASRAGVGTEAFF | TGTGCCAGCAGGGCGGGGGTAGGGACTGAAGCTTTCTTT
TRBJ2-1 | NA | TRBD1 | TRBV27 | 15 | CASTATGVDYNEQFF | TGTGCCAGCACCGCGACAGGGGTTGACTACAATGAGCAGTTCTTC
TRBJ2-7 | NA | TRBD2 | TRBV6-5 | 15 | CASSYSTSGAYEQYF | TGTGCCAGCAGTTACTCAACTAGCGGGGCCTACGAGCAGTACTTC
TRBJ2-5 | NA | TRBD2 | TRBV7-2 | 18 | CASSLVFLAGGLPETQYF | TGTGCCAGCAGCTTAGTATTCCTAGCGGGGGGCCTGCCAGAGACCCAGTACTTC
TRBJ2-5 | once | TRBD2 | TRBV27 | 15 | CASSLRGLAGETQYF | TGTGCCAGCAGTTTAAGAGGACTAGCGGGGGAGACCCAGTACTTC
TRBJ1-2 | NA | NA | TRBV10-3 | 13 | CAITSATNYGYTF | TGTGCCATCACGTCGGCGACTAACTATGGCTACACCTTC